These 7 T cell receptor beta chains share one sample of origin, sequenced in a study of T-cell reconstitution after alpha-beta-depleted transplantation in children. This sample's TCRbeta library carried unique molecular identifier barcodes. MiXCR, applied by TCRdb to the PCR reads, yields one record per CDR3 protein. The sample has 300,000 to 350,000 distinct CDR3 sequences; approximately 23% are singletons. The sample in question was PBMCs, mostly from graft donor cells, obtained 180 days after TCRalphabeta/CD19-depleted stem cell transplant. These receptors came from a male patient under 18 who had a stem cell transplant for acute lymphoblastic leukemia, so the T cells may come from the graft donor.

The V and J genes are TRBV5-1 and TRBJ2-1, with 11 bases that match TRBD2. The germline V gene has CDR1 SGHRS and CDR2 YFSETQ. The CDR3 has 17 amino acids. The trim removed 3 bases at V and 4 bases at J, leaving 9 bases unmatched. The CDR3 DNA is TGCGCCAGCAGCTCCGGGACTAGCGGAATAAGTTACAATGAGCAGTTCTTC. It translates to CASSSGTSGISYNEQFF.

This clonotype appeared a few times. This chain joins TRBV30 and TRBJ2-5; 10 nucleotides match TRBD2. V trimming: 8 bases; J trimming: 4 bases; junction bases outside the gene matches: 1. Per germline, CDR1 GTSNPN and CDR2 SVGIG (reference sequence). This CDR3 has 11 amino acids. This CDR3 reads CAGTSAETQYF. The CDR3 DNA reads TGTGCCGGGACTAGCGCAGAGACCCAGTACTTC.

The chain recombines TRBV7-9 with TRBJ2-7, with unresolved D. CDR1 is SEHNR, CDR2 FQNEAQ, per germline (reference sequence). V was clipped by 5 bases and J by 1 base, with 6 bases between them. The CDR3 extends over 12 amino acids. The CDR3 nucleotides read TGTGCCAGCAGCCCTAAATCCTACGAGCAGTACTTC. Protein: CASSPKSYEQYF.

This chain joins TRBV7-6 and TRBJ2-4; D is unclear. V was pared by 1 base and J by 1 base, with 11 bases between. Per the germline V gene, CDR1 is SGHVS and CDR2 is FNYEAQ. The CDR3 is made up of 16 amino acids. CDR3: CASSLGIGAAKNIQYF. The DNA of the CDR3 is TGTGCCAGCAGCTTAGGAATAGGAGCGGCCAAAAACATTCAGTACTTC.

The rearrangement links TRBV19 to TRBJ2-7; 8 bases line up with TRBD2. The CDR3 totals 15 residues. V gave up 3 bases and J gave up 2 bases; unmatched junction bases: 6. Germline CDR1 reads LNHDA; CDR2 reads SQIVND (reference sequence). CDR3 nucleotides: TGTGCCAGTAGTATCAGCGGGACTAGTCCCTACGAGCAGTACTTC. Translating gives CASSISGTSPYEQYF. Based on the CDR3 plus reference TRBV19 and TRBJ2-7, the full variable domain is DGGITQSPKYLFRKEGQNVTLSCEQNLNHDAMYWYRQDPGQGLRLIYYSQIVNDFQKGDIAEGYSVSREKKESFPLTVTSAQKNPTAFYLCASSISGTSPYEQYFGPGTRLTVT.

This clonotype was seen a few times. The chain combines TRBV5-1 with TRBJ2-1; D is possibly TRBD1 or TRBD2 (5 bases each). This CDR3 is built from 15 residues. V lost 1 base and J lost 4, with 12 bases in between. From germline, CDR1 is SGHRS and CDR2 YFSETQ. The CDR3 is CASSLTWDQYNEQFF. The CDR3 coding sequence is TGCGCCAGCAGCTTGACCTGGGACCAGTACAATGAGCAGTTCTTC.

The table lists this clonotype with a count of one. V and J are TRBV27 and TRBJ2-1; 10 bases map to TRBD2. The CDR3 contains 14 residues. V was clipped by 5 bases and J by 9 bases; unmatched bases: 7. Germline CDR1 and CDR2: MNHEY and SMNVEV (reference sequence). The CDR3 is CASSEAGGSSEQFF. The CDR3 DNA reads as TGTGCCAGCAGTGAAGCGGGAGGGAGCAGTGAGCAGTTCTTC.